These 22 T cell receptor beta chains were all obtained from the same sample, sequenced in a study of blood T cell repertoires in COVID-19. The table came from immunoSEQ multiplex PCR; TCRdb's copy has only in-frame clones and leaves some out. The data show about 460,000 clones, with around 85% seen just once and around 7.9% held by the top ten. The sequencing sample was made of PBMCs or T cells enriched from blood (not recorded which). The source of these receptors is an older woman who had recovered from COVID-19.

The CDR3 nucleotides read TGTGCCAGCAGCAAAGGACAGCGACCCAACTATGGCTACACCTTC. It specifies CASSKGQRPNYGYTF. The chain employs TRBV21-1 and TRBJ1-2; TRBD1 is the table's D call and was not checked against the DNA. TRBV21-1 is shown as a pseudogene. The CDR3 loop spans 15 amino acids.

This sequence joins TRBV6-5 and TRBJ1-2, with 7 bases matching TRBD1. Unmatched junction bases numbered 5, after V lost 5 bases and J lost 8 bases. CDR3 length: 12 amino acids. CDR1 is MNHEY and CDR2 is SVGAGI in the germline V gene. The CDR3 DNA sequence: TGTGCCAGCAGTCCCACAGGGGACGGCTACACCTTC. Translated, it gives CASSPTGDGYTF.

The chain carries TRBV4-1 and TRBJ2-2; D is possibly TRBD2 (7 bases). V was trimmed by 3 bases and J by 9 bases, leaving 11 bases between them. There are 13 residues in the CDR3. The germline V gene has CDR1 MGHRA and CDR2 YSYEKL. This chain's CDR3 is CASSQGGDRELFF. CDR3 sequence (DNA): TGCGCCAGCAGCCAGGGAGGGGACAGGGAGCTGTTTTTT.

The gene calls are TRBV11-2 and TRBJ1-6; D gene ambiguous. The CDR3 length is 12 residues. Germline V gene data show CDR1 as SGHAT and CDR2 as FQNNGV. Trimming took 1 base from V and 8 from J, leaving 3 bases between them. The CDR3 sequence is CASSLADSPLHF. CDR3 nucleotides: TGTGCCAGCAGCTTAGCTGATTCACCCCTCCACTTT.

The V and J genes are TRBV7-8 and TRBJ2-3; possible D gene TRBD2, 5 bases. Germline assignment: CDR1 SGHVS and CDR2 FQNEAQ. V lost 1 base and J lost 4, with 6 bases in between. The CDR3 sequence is 13 residues long. CDR3 DNA: TGTGCCAGCAGCTTAGGAGGGTCAGATACGCAGTATTTT. Its translation is CASSLGGSDTQYF. Supplemented by reference TRBV7-8 and TRBJ2-3, the full variable domain reads GAGVSQSPRYKVAKRGQDVALRCDPISGHVSLFWYQQALGQGPEFLTYFQNEAQLDKSGLPSDRFFAERPEGSVSTLKIQRTQQEDSAVYLCASSLGGSDTQYFGPGTRLTVL.

This clone has a single count. The chain has TRBV19 and TRBJ1-2; 11 bases agree with TRBD1. This CDR3 contains 17 residues. The V gene end was trimmed by 4 bases and the J gene end by 3 bases; junction bases not matched to a gene: 10. Germline CDR1 and CDR2: LNHDA and SQIVND (reference sequence). The CDR3 loop is CASSKRTGGESHYGYTF. The CDR3 bases are TGTGCCAGTAGTAAACGGACAGGGGGCGAATCTCACTATGGCTACACCTTC.

This clone was recorded only once. The V call is TRBV13, the J call TRBJ1-1; D unresolved. Trimming took off 2 bases at V and 1 base at J, with 11 bases between the two ends. Germline values: CDR1 PRHDT, CDR2 FYEKMQ (reference sequence). The CDR3 consists of 15 residues. The CDR3 sequence: CASSLYGSSNTEAFF. The CDR3 DNA is TGTGCCAGCAGCTTATACGGGTCCTCGAACACTGAAGCTTTCTTT.

The gene calls are TRBV19 and TRBJ2-2; 7 bases map to TRBD1. V shed 7 bases and J 5 bases; nucleotides not matched to a gene: 7. Germline CDR1 and CDR2: LNHDA and SQIVND (reference sequence). The CDR3 consists of 14 residues. The CDR3 is CASKAPGGTGELFF. The CDR3 DNA is TGTGCCAGTAAAGCCCCAGGGGGAACCGGGGAGCTGTTTTTT.

This sequence joins TRBV11-2 and TRBJ2-1; D possibly corresponds to TRBD2 (5 bases). V shed 1 base and J shed 1 base, with 8 bases lying between them. Germline CDR1 reads SGHAT; CDR2 reads FQNNGV. The CDR3 extends over 15 amino acids. CDR3 bases: TGTGCCAGCAGCTTAGCCCGAGGGTCCTACAATGAGCAGTTCTTC. This sequence encodes CASSLARGSYNEQFF.

The chain has TRBV29-1 and TRBJ1-2; 9 nucleotides agree with TRBD1. The CDR3 consists of 14 residues. Germline V gene lookup returns CDR1 SQVTM and CDR2 ANQGSEA. J was trimmed by 8 bases and V by 6 bases; bases with no gene match: 13. The DNA of the CDR3 is TGCAGCGTAACGGACAGGGGTTCAGGCTCCGGCTACACCTTC. Protein product: CSVTDRGSGSGYTF.

This chain links TRBV4-2 with TRBJ1-5; D is perhaps TRBD1 (6 bases). V shed 1 base and J shed 1 base, with 14 bases lying between them. CDR1 and CDR2 from the germline V gene are LGHNA and YNFKEQ. This CDR3 spans 17 amino acids. CDR3 residues: CASSQGGGQGSNQPQHF. The CDR3 DNA reads as TGTGCCAGCAGCCAAGGGGGAGGGCAGGGGAGCAATCAGCCCCAGCATTTT.

The gene calls are TRBV2 and TRBJ1-1; 7 positions agree with TRBD1. The CDR3 sequence is 12 residues long. V was pared by 8 bases and J by 8 bases, with 8 bases of the junction left unmatched. Germline V lookup: CDR1 SNHLY, CDR2 FYNNEI. Written as DNA, the CDR3 is TGTGCCAGCCTCAGGACAGGCGCCGAAGCTTTCTTT. This codes for CASLRTGAEAFF.

The chain carries TRBV19 and TRBJ2-1; TRBD2 is a possible D gene (5 bases). V lost 3 bases and J 4 bases, leaving 19 bases between the germline ends. CDR3 length: 17 amino acids. CDR1 and CDR2 from the germline V gene are LNHDA and SQIVND (reference sequence). Here the CDR3 reads CASSIPGLNSVYNEQFF. The CDR3 DNA reads TGTGCCAGTAGTATTCCCGGACTGAATTCAGTTTACAATGAGCAGTTCTTC. Full variable domain (outside the CDR3, taken from reference TRBV19 and TRBJ2-1): DGGITQSPKYLFRKEGQNVTLSCEQNLNHDAMYWYRQDPGQGLRLIYYSQIVNDFQKGDIAEGYSVSREKKESFPLTVTSAQKNPTAFYLCASSIPGLNSVYNEQFFGPGTRLTVL.

The genes are TRBV25-1 and TRBJ1-4; D might be TRBD1 (5 bases). Germline assignment: CDR1 MGHDK and CDR2 SYGVNS. V gave up 5 bases and J gave up 7 bases, with 20 bases separating them. CDR3 length equals 16 residues. The CDR3 nucleotides read TGTGCCAGCAGTCCCTCGGGGGGGGTGGGGACTGAAAAACTGTTTTTT. Its protein is CASSPSGGVGTEKLFF. The full variable domain, completed using reference TRBV25-1 and TRBJ1-4, is EADIYQTPRYLVIGTGKKITLECSQTMGHDKMYWYQQDPGMELHLIHYSYGVNSTEKGDLSSESTVSRIRTEHFPLTLESARPSHTSQYLCASSPSGGVGTEKLFFGSGTQLSVL.

The chain uses TRBV15 and TRBJ1-5; possibly TRBD1 for D (5 bases). The germline V gene encodes CDR1 LNHNV and CDR2 YYDKDF (reference sequence). Trimming cost V 3 bases and J 3 bases, with 15 bases left between them. The CDR3 spans 16 residues. For the CDR3, the DNA is TGTGCCACCAGCAGCGACCTTGACAGCTTCAATCAGCCCCAGCATTTT. It codes for CATSSDLDSFNQPQHF. Full variable domain (missing parts from reference TRBV15 and TRBJ1-5): DAMVIQNPRYQVTQFGKPVTLSCSQTLNHNVMYWYQQKSSQAPKLLFHYYDKDFNNEADTPDNFQSRRPNTSFCFLDIRSPGLGDTAMYLCATSSDLDSFNQPQHFGDGTRLSIL.

The rearrangement uses TRBV18 and TRBJ1-2; the D is unclear. This CDR3 spans 14 amino acids. Germline V gives CDR1 KGHSH, CDR2 LQKENI. V was clipped by 3 bases and J by 6 bases, with 14 bases between them. This CDR3 reads CASSPSSLTDGYTF. The CDR3 nucleotides are TGTGCCAGCTCACCTAGTTCACTAACCGATGGCTACACCTTC.

The genes are TRBV5-1 and TRBJ2-1; D unclear. This CDR3 is 13 amino acids long. Germline CDR1 reads SGHRS; CDR2 reads YFSETQ. Trimming cost V 2 bases and J 5 bases, with 8 bases left between them. CDR3 DNA: TGCGCCAGCAGCTTACAGCTGAACAATGAGCAGTTCTTC. It yields the protein CASSLQLNNEQFF.

Turning to this clone: This same CDR3 is encoded by further DNA sequences in the sample. The chain employs TRBV5-1 and TRBJ1-1; D is perhaps TRBD1 (6 bases). V was shortened by 3 bases and J by 4 bases, with 10 bases between the two germline ends. Germline V gene sequence: CDR1 SGHRS, CDR2 YFSETQ. The length of the CDR3 is 13 residues. DNA for the CDR3: TGCGCCAGCAGCTCTACAGGGATCACTGAAGCTTTCTTT. Protein product: CASSSTGITEAFF.

The chain employs TRBV24-1 and TRBJ1-1; possible D gene TRBD1, 6 bases. This CDR3 comprises 15 residues. From germline, CDR1 is KGHDR and CDR2 SFDVKD. Trimming removed 3 bases at V and 1 base at J, with 11 bases between. CDR3 region: CATSDPWGPNTEAFF. DNA for the CDR3: TGTGCCACCAGTGATCCCTGGGGGCCGAACACTGAAGCTTTCTTT.

The rearrangement links TRBV10-3 to TRBJ1-1; 7 nucleotides align to TRBD1. The CDR3 spans 14 residues. Trimming cost V 0 bases and J 4 bases; bases outside gene matches: 2. Germline V gene data show CDR1 as ENHRY and CDR2 as SYGVKD. DNA for the CDR3: TGTGCCATCAGTGAGTCCCAGGGGGGCACTGAAGCTTTCTTT. Translating it yields CAISESQGGTEAFF.

Turning to this clone: The sample has other DNA sequences that encode this CDR3 too. This chain joins TRBV19 and TRBJ1-3; D might be TRBD1 (6 bases). V lost 4 bases to trimming and J lost 4 bases, with 8 bases between them. This CDR3 is 13 amino acids long. Per the germline V gene, CDR1 is LNHDA and CDR2 is SQIVND (reference sequence). Here the CDR3 DNA reads TGTGCCAGTAGTAGAGGGACAGGAAACACCATATATTTT. This encodes CASSRGTGNTIYF.

The rearrangement uses TRBV29-1 and TRBJ2-1; 9 bases agree with TRBD2. The CDR3 loop spans 16 amino acids. J lost 6 bases, V lost 4 bases, and 13 bases had no gene match. Germline loops: CDR1 SQVTM, CDR2 ANQGSEA. The CDR3 DNA reads as TGCAGCGTTGCAAATAGCGGGGGCGGCCAGGGCAATGAGCAGTTCTTC. Its protein product is CSVANSGGGQGNEQFF.